The clone carrying this TCR beta chain was seen a few times. Prior to thyroid surgery, none of the patients had received any treatment. MiXCR reprocessed the PCR reads for TCRdb. The sample yields some 22,000 clones, under 25% seen once. Germline-derived CDR1 and CDR2 are SGDLS and YYNGEE. The CDR3 has 12 amino acids. V was trimmed by 6 bases and J by 7 bases, leaving 13 bases between them. The data stem from a study of metastatic and nonmetastatic thyroid tumors. This receptor was identified in a male donor with papillary thyroid cancer or a benign thyroid nodule (not recorded which). Some clones in this sample may be carry-over from other donors' samples. The sequencing sample was made of blood. The chain joins TRBV9 to TRBJ1-2; a possible D gene is TRBD1 (5 bases). The CDR3 DNA reads TGTGCCAGCACCTTTGGGGCGGGTGGCTACACCTTC. Translated, it gives CASTFGAGGYTF.